The 9 T cell receptor beta chains given below trace back to one sample, sequenced in a study of T cell responses to AZD1222 COVID-19 vaccine. Sequencing used immunoSEQ multiplex PCR; TCRdb keeps in-frame clones, though not all of them. This table holds about 140,000 clones, roughly 92% found once. The specimen was peripheral blood, collected on day 0 of AZD1222 vaccination. The source is an adult in good health.

This chain joins TRBV19 and TRBJ1-2; D is ambiguous. This CDR3 has 15 amino acids. CDR1 and CDR2 (germline): LNHDA, SQIVND (reference sequence). V was pared by 0 bases and J by 2 bases, with 10 bases between. The CDR3 here is CASSIDSGENYGYTF. CDR3 nucleotide sequence: TGTGCCAGTAGTATAGATTCGGGTGAAAACTATGGCTACACCTTC.

The chain links TRBV6-6 to TRBJ1-5, with TRBD1 as a possible D gene (6 bases). Trimming removed 6 bases at V and 1 base at J, with 10 bases between. The germline V gene has CDR1 MNHNY and CDR2 SVGAGI (reference sequence). This CDR3 region has 14 residues. CDR3 protein: CASRRGQSNQPQHF. Written as DNA, the CDR3 is TGTGCCAGCAGACGCGGACAGAGCAATCAGCCCCAGCATTTT.

The V and J genes are TRBV2 and TRBJ2-1; 9 bases map to TRBD2. Germline V gives CDR1 SNHLY, CDR2 FYNNEI. The CDR3 runs 15 residues. V was pared by 5 bases and J by 3 bases, with 5 bases of the junction left unmatched. The CDR3 here is CASSSTSGYYNEQFF. The CDR3 DNA reads TGTGCCAGCAGTTCGACTAGCGGATACTACAATGAGCAGTTCTTC. Looking up the rest from reference TRBV2 and TRBJ2-1 gives the full variable domain: EPEVTQTPSHQVTQMGQEVILRCVPISNHLYFYWYRQILGQKVEFLVSFYNNEISEKSEIFDDQFSVERPDGSNFTLKIRSTKLEDSAMYFCASSSTSGYYNEQFFGPGTRLTVL.

The chain has TRBV4-1 and TRBJ1-2, with D tentatively TRBD1 (6 bases). V was clipped by 4 bases and J by 3 bases, with 27 bases between them. The CDR3 is 19 residues long. In germline, CDR1 is MGHRA, CDR2 YSYEKL. CDR3 region: CASSRLPGVVSSWDYGYTF. DNA for the CDR3: TGCGCCAGCAGCCGCTTGCCAGGGGTCGTGAGTTCGTGGGACTATGGCTACACCTTC.

CDR3 DNA sequence: TGTGCCCATGGGGGGGGCACTGAAGCTTTCTTT. Its protein product is CAHGGGTEAFF. The chain employs TRBV10-3 and TRBJ1-1; D is possibly TRBD1 (5 bases). V gave up 11 bases and J gave up 4 bases, with 11 bases separating them. Germline V lookup: CDR1 ENHRY, CDR2 SYGVKD. CDR3 length: 11 amino acids.

The chain combines TRBV7-6 with TRBJ2-1, with 8 bases aligning to TRBD2. CDR3 size: 16 residues. The germline CDR1 and CDR2 sequences are SGHVS and FNYEAQ. V dropped 6 bases and J dropped 2; count of bases not matched to a gene: 9. The CDR3 region has the DNA TGTGCCAGCAGTTACACCGGGACTAGAGCCTACAATGAGCAGTTCTTC. Amino acid sequence: CASSYTGTRAYNEQFF.

The CDR3, as DNA: TGTGCCAGCAGTGGGGAGCTGGGGACTGAAGCTTTCTTT. Its translation: CASSGELGTEAFF. The V and J genes are TRBV2 and TRBJ1-1; no reliable D call. V was trimmed by 4 bases and J by 5 bases, leaving 11 bases between them. Germline V gene sequence: CDR1 SNHLY, CDR2 FYNNEI. This CDR3 has 13 residues.

The chain combines TRBV14 with TRBJ1-1, with TRBD1 matching over 10 bases. The CDR3 is 16 residues long. V was clipped by 5 bases and J by 0 bases; unmatched bases: 6. Germline CDR1 and CDR2: SGHDN and FVKESK. In DNA, the CDR3 is TGTGCCAGCAGCAACCGGGACAGGGGTCTGAACACTGAAGCTTTCTTT. The encoded protein is CASSNRDRGLNTEAFF. Together with reference TRBV14 and TRBJ1-1, the CDR3 gives the full variable domain: EAGVTQFPSHSVIEKGQTVTLRCDPISGHDNLYWYRRVMGKEIKFLLHFVKESKQDESGMPNNRFLAERTGGTYSTLKVQPAELEDSGVYFCASSNRDRGLNTEAFFGQGTRLTVV.

This chain links TRBV5-4 with TRBJ1-2; D possibly corresponds to TRBD1 (5 bases). V lost 2 bases and J 5 bases, leaving 19 bases between the germline ends. CDR1 and CDR2 from the germline V gene are SGHNT and YYREEE (reference sequence). The CDR3 spans 16 residues. The CDR3 region has the DNA TGTGCCAGCAGCTTCGGACAAGCCCGTTCCAATTATGGCTACACCTTC. It encodes CASSFGQARSNYGYTF.